These T cell receptor beta chains were read from a single sample in a study of shared clonotypes between healthy human individuals. Some clones are missing from TCRdb's copy, which holds only in-frame ones; the method was immunoSEQ multiplex PCR. The sample lists 2,500,000 or so clones; 80% to 95% were seen once. Sequencing was performed on naive CD4+ T cells from PBMCs. Receptors originate from a man aged 18 to 35 in good health. Some clones in this sample may be carry-over from other donors' samples. The CDR3 runs from the conserved cysteine through the conserved F or W. Fields, in order: D gene, clone size, J gene, V gene, CDR3 DNA, CDR3 protein. The D gene is left open where the match is weak. Clone sizes are given selectively: once, few, many, or a class where the clone is expanded.

-,-,TRBJ1-5,TRBV18,TGTGCCAGCTCGCCCTCGACCGGGCGGATAGAGCCCCAGCATTTT,CASSPSTGRIEPQHF
TRBD2,-,TRBJ2-1,TRBV7-3,TGTGCCAGCAGCCTTCTGGGCGGGAGCTCCTACAATGAGCAGTTCTTC,CASSLLGGSSYNEQFF
TRBD1,-,TRBJ1-4,TRBV19,TGTGCCAGCCAGGGACAGGGAGATGAAAAACTGTTTTTT,CASQGQGDEKLFF
TRBD1,-,TRBJ2-2,TRBV6-1,TGTGCCAGCAGGGGACAGGGGGCGGTCGGGGAGCTGTTTTTT,CASRGQGAVGELFF
TRBD2,-,TRBJ2-1,TRBV9,TGTGCCAGCAGCTCCTTGCCTAGCGGAGCATACAATGAGCAGTTCTTC,CASSSLPSGAYNEQFF
-,-,TRBJ2-5,TRBV9,TGTGCCAGCAGCGTATCGGGTTTAGAGACCCAGTACTTC,CASSVSGLETQYF
-,-,TRBJ2-3,TRBV27,TGTGCCAGCTCAACCCGGTTTATCAAGGGAGATACGCAGTATTTT,CASSTRFIKGDTQYF
TRBD2,-,TRBJ2-2,TRBV9,TGTGCCAGCTCCCCCAGCGGGAGAGTCGGGGAGCTGTTTTTT,CASSPSGRVGELFF
TRBD1,-,TRBJ2-2,TRBV2,TGTGCCAGCAGATCTCGAACAGGGGGCACCGGGGAGCTGTTTTTT,CASRSRTGGTGELFF
-,-,TRBJ1-2,TRBV28,TGTGCCAGCAGTTTCACTCTGACCCGGACGGACAACTATGGCTACACCTTC,CASSFTLTRTDNYGYTF
-,-,TRBJ1-2,TRBV5-4,TGTGCCAGCAGCCTCACAGGGCCCTTTGGCTACACCTTC,CASSLTGPFGYTF
TRBD2,-,TRBJ2-7,TRBV7-9,TGTGCCAGCAGCTTAGCTCCTAGCGGTACTCACTCCTACGAGCAGTACTTC,CASSLAPSGTHSYEQYF
TRBD2,-,TRBJ2-1,TRBV28,TGTGCCAGCAGTTTAGGGCTAGCGGGAGACTCCTACAATGAGCAGTTCTTC,CASSLGLAGDSYNEQFF
TRBD2,-,TRBJ2-2,TRBV5-8,TGTGCCAGCAGCGACACCCGACTAGCGGGAGTCGGGGAGCTGTTTTTT,CASSDTRLAGVGELFF
-,-,TRBJ1-2,TRBV5-1,TGCGCCAGCAGTACTGGCTGGACAGATACTAACTATGGCTACACCTTC,CASSTGWTDTNYGYTF
-,-,TRBJ2-3,TRBV20-1,TGCAGTAGCGGCCCCCCGGATACGCAGTATTTT,CSSGPPDTQYF
-,-,TRBJ2-7,TRBV6-5,TGTGCCAGCAGGCCACGCCCTGGGTCCTACGAGCAGTACTTC,CASRPRPGSYEQYF
TRBD1,once,TRBJ1-2,TRBV28,TGTGCCAGCAGCCCGACAGGGTACTATGGCTACACCTTC,CASSPTGYYGYTF
-,-,TRBJ2-3,TRBV12-5,TGTGCTAGTGGCCCAGGGGATACCGATACGCAGTATTTT,CASGPGDTDTQYF
TRBD1,once,TRBJ1-2,TRBV6-1,TGTGCCAGCAGGGAGACAGGGGGCGCCGGCTACACCTTC,CASRETGGAGYTF
-,-,TRBJ2-2,TRBV10-3,TGTGCCCCCGCAGAGAAGATGGGCGGGGAGCTGTTTTTT,CAPAEKMGGELFF
TRBD1,once,TRBJ2-7,TRBV7-9,TGTGCCAGCAGCTCCGGGGACAGGGGTTACGAGCAGTACTTC,CASSSGDRGYEQYF